The 27 T cell receptor beta chains given below trace back to one sample, sequenced in a study of blood T cell repertoires in COVID-19. Libraries were prepared by immunoSEQ multiplex PCR; TCRdb keeps only in-frame clonotypes and omits some of them. The data contain 70,000 or so clones, 79% of them singletons. Sequencing was performed on peripheral blood. These receptors were collected from a human donor in a cohort sampled during active COVID-19.

The chain has TRBV27 and TRBJ2-7, with D tentatively TRBD1 (5 bases). The length of the CDR3 is 15 residues. In germline, CDR1 is MNHEY, CDR2 SMNVEV (reference sequence). V lost 6 bases, J lost 2 bases, and 17 bases lay in between. The CDR3 DNA is TGTGCCAGCAGCCTCTTGCCGCAGGGTCCCTACGAGCAGTACTTC. Amino acids: CASSLLPQGPYEQYF.

The genes are TRBV19 and TRBJ1-5; TRBD1 aligns across 11 bases. This CDR3 is 17 amino acids long. Per the germline V gene, CDR1 is LNHDA and CDR2 is SQIVND (reference sequence). The junction had 11 bases not matched to a gene; V was cut back by 5 bases and J by 5 bases. The CDR3 is CASSLNPGTGGDQPQHF. The CDR3 DNA reads as TGTGCCAGTAGTCTCAATCCCGGGACAGGGGGGGATCAGCCCCAGCATTTT.

The chain has TRBV5-4 and TRBJ2-3; perhaps TRBD1 as D (6 bases). In germline, CDR1 is SGHNT, CDR2 YYREEE (reference sequence). This CDR3 is 14 amino acids long. V lost 3 bases, J lost 4 bases, and 12 bases lay in between. The CDR3 DNA is TGTGCCAGCAGCTCTGAACAGGGCCCAGATACGCAGTATTTT. Encoded protein: CASSSEQGPDTQYF. The entire variable domain, with the rest obtained from reference TRBV5-4 and TRBJ2-3, is as follows: ETGVTQSPTHLIKTRGQQVTLRCSSQSGHNTVSWYQQALGQGPQFIFQYYREEENGRGNFPPRFSGLQFPNYSSELNVNALELDDSALYLCASSSEQGPDTQYFGPGTRLTVL.

The CDR3 protein is CASSRGYDYGYTF. CDR3 in DNA: TGTGCCAGTAGTAGAGGTTACGACTATGGCTACACCTTC. The chain recombines TRBV19 with TRBJ1-2; no clear D gene. CDR1 LNHDA and CDR2 SQIVND come from the germline V gene (reference sequence). The CDR3 is 13 residues long. Trimming stripped 4 bases from V and 3 bases from J, with 9 bases between. The complete variable domain, with remaining parts taken from reference TRBV19 and TRBJ1-2, reads DGGITQSPKYLFRKEGQNVTLSCEQNLNHDAMYWYRQDPGQGLRLIYYSQIVNDFQKGDIAEGYSVSREKKESFPLTVTSAQKNPTAFYLCASSRGYDYGYTFGSGTRLTVV.

The chain employs TRBV7-2 and TRBJ2-2; TRBD2 matches 8 bases. The CDR3 runs 15 residues. Trimming removed 2 bases from V and 6 bases from J; junction bases left unmatched: 5. Germline values: CDR1 SGHTA, CDR2 FQGNSA. Written as DNA, the CDR3 is TGTGCCAGCAGCTTAATCGGACTAGCCGCCGGGGAGCTGTTTTTT. Translating gives CASSLIGLAAGELFF.

The chain couples TRBV19 to TRBJ1-2, with unresolved D. This CDR3 spans 16 amino acids. V was clipped by 9 bases and J by 5 bases, with 25 bases between them. CDR1 is LNHDA, CDR2 SQIVND, per germline (reference sequence). The CDR3 sequence is CASTKHYSIAGYGYTF. The CDR3 DNA reads TGTGCCAGCACGAAGCACTACTCCATCGCCGGGTATGGCTACACCTTC. The variable domain in full, completed from reference TRBV19 and TRBJ1-2, reads DGGITQSPKYLFRKEGQNVTLSCEQNLNHDAMYWYRQDPGQGLRLIYYSQIVNDFQKGDIAEGYSVSREKKESFPLTVTSAQKNPTAFYLCASTKHYSIAGYGYTFGSGTRLTVV.

The DNA for the CDR3 is TGTGCCAGCAGCTTACAGGGCTCTGGAAACACCATATATTTT. Amino acids: CASSLQGSGNTIYF. This sequence joins TRBV7-8 and TRBJ1-3, with D possibly being TRBD1 (5 bases). V was pared by 2 bases and J by 0 bases, with 5 bases between. The CDR3 spans 14 residues. The V gene's germline CDR1 is SGHVS and CDR2 FQNEAQ.

V and J are TRBV27 and TRBJ2-3, with TRBD2 matching over 9 bases. The trim removed 6 bases at V and 4 bases at J, leaving 5 bases unmatched. The CDR3 totals 14 residues. Per germline, CDR1 MNHEY and CDR2 SMNVEV (reference sequence). In nucleotides, the CDR3 is TGTGCCAGCAGAGCTAGCGGGGCGGCAGATACGCAGTATTTT. It translates to CASRASGAADTQYF.

In the case of this clone: An end of the junction differs from the germline gene, which may be a read error. V and J are TRBV7-7 and TRBJ2-1, with 7 positions matching TRBD1. The CDR3 is 13 residues long. CDR1 is SSHAT and CDR2 is FNYEAQ in the germline V gene (reference sequence). In DNA, the CDR3 is TGTGCTAGCAGCCGGGGACAGCACAATGAGCAGTTCTTC. Translation: CASSRGQHNEQFF.

This chain joins TRBV28 and TRBJ2-5; D possibly corresponds to TRBD2 (6 bases). The ends were cut back, 3 bases at V and 9 bases at J, with 11 bases in the middle. Germline V gives CDR1 MDHEN, CDR2 SYDVKM. There are 12 residues in the CDR3. The CDR3 loop is CASSLSGEAQYF. The CDR3 DNA is TGTGCCAGCAGTTTGTCTGGGGAGGCCCAGTACTTC.

V usage is TRBV20-1 and J usage is TRBJ2-7; the D is unclear. This CDR3 region has 11 residues. V shed 6 bases and J shed 2 bases, with 8 bases lying between them. Germline assignment: CDR1 DFQATT and CDR2 SNEGSKA (reference sequence). The CDR3 sequence: CSAPYTYEQYF. The DNA of the CDR3 is TGCAGTGCCCCATACACCTACGAGCAGTACTTC.

This chain links TRBV18 with TRBJ2-1, with TRBD1 matching over 8 bases. The ends lost 2 bases at V and 7 bases at J; junction bases unmatched: 7. Germline V gene lookup returns CDR1 KGHSH and CDR2 LQKENI. This CDR3 has 15 residues. CDR3 residues: CASSPRTGTLNEQFF. The CDR3 DNA sequence: TGTGCCAGCTCACCAAGGACAGGGACTTTGAATGAGCAGTTCTTC. The full variable domain, in which reference TRBV18 and TRBJ2-1 provide the parts outside the CDR3, is NAGVMQNPRHLVRRRGQEARLRCSPMKGHSHVYWYRQLPEEGLKFMVYLQKENIIDESGMPKERFSAEFPKEGPSILRIQQVVRGDSAAYFCASSPRTGTLNEQFFGPGTRLTVL.

The chain recombines TRBV2 with TRBJ2-2; TRBD2 matches 9 bases. The germline V gene has CDR1 SNHLY and CDR2 FYNNEI. The junction had 10 bases not matched to a gene; V was cut back by 7 bases and J by 4 bases. This CDR3 is built from 16 residues. The CDR3 here is CASKLGASGVTGELFF. CDR3 DNA sequence: TGTGCCAGCAAACTTGGGGCTAGCGGGGTCACCGGGGAGCTGTTTTTT.

This clone was detected once. V and J are TRBV7-9 and TRBJ2-2; D is possibly TRBD2 (7 bases). The germline V gene has CDR1 SEHNR and CDR2 FQNEAQ (reference sequence). This CDR3 is built from 16 residues. With 1 base removed from V and 2 bases from J, the gap between germline ends came to 11 bases. CDR3 coding DNA: TGTGCCAGCAGCTTAGGCGGGGGCCCTAACACCGGGGAGCTGTTTTTT. This gives the protein CASSLGGGPNTGELFF. Drawing the rest from reference TRBV7-9 and TRBJ2-2, the complete variable domain is DTGVSQNPRHKITKRGQNVTFRCDPISEHNRLYWYRQTLGQGPEFLTYFQNEAQLEKSRLLSDRFSAERPKGSFSTLEIQRTEQGDSAMYLCASSLGGGPNTGELFFGEGSRLTVL.

The rearrangement links TRBV28 to TRBJ2-7, with 10 bases fitting TRBD2. The germline V gene encodes CDR1 MDHEN and CDR2 SYDVKM. V lost 6 bases, J lost 7 bases, and 18 bases stayed unmatched. The CDR3 sequence is 17 residues long. As DNA, the CDR3 is TGTGCCAGCAGCTCCGGGACAGCGGGAGGGCGTTGGTCAGAGCAGTACTTC. This encodes CASSSGTAGGRWSEQYF.

The rearrangement uses TRBV6-5 and TRBJ2-2; tentative D call: TRBD2 (5 bases). V lost 6 bases to trimming and J lost 0 bases, with 11 bases between them. The CDR3 extends over 15 amino acids. Germline V gene lookup returns CDR1 MNHEY and CDR2 SVGAGI. The CDR3 region is CASSWAAANTGELFF. In nucleotides, the CDR3 is TGTGCCAGCAGCTGGGCAGCGGCGAACACCGGGGAGCTGTTTTTT.

The chain is built from TRBV24-1 and TRBJ2-1; maybe TRBD1 (5 bases). With 10 bases removed from V and 0 bases from J, the gap between germline ends came to 9 bases. Germline CDR1 and CDR2: KGHDR and SFDVKD. The length of the CDR3 is 13 residues. In DNA form, the CDR3 reads TGTGCCACGCGGACAAACTCCTACAATGAGCAGTTCTTC. Translating gives CATRTNSYNEQFF.

This sequence joins TRBV10-1 and TRBJ2-3, with TRBD2 matching 13 bases. The junction had 13 bases not matched to a gene; V was cut back by 5 bases and J by 8 bases. This CDR3 region has 17 residues. The germline CDR1 and CDR2 sequences are WNHNN and SYGVQD (reference sequence). CDR3 nucleotides: TGCGCCAGCAGTCCCCCGGGACTAGCGGGAATCGGGACTACGCAGTATTTT. Its translation: CASSPPGLAGIGTTQYF.

This chain uses TRBV4-2 with TRBJ2-3, with 8 nucleotides matching TRBD2. J lost 13 bases, V lost 4 bases, and 13 bases had no gene match. The CDR3 spans 14 residues. From germline, CDR1 is LGHNA and CDR2 YNFKEQ. In nucleotides, the CDR3 is TGTGCCAGCAGCCCTTCATCGGGGGGGACTTCCAAGTATTTT. This encodes CASSPSSGGTSKYF.

In its sample, this clone was seen a few times. The chain carries TRBV5-1 and TRBJ2-1; tentatively, D is TRBD1 (5 bases). Germline CDR1 is SGHRS and CDR2 is YFSETQ. The CDR3 length is 13 residues. The V and J ends lost 6 bases and 5 bases respectively, with 12 bases between them. DNA for the CDR3: TGCGCCAGCAAAATGGGGCCAGACAATGAGCAGTTCTTC. It translates to CASKMGPDNEQFF.

With regard to this clone: Other DNA sequences within the sample encode an identical CDR3. The chain recombines TRBV6-6 with TRBJ1-5; D gene unclear. The CDR3 length is 13 residues. Trimming shortened V by 2 bases and J by 4 bases, and 6 bases separated the two germline ends. Per germline, CDR1 MNHNY and CDR2 SVGAGI (reference sequence). CDR3 sequence: CASSYILNQPQHF. The CDR3 nucleotides read TGTGCCAGCAGTTACATACTGAATCAGCCCCAGCATTTT.

The V gene is TRBV6-1, the J gene TRBJ1-5; TRBD1 is a possible D gene (5 bases). Germline assignment: CDR1 MNHNS and CDR2 SASEGT. The CDR3 contains 12 residues. V lost 1 base to trimming and J lost 15 bases, with 13 bases between them. The CDR3 reads CASSEVLGVGHF. In DNA, the CDR3 is TGTGCCAGCAGTGAAGTATTAGGGGTCGGGCATTTT.

This chain links TRBV29-1 with TRBJ2-1, with a weak D call TRBD2 (6 bases). Germline V gives CDR1 SQVTM, CDR2 ANQGSEA. This CDR3 region has 11 residues. Trimming removed 7 bases from V and 7 bases from J, with 11 bases in between. The CDR3 region is CSAEEGNEQFF. In DNA, the CDR3 is TGCAGCGCCGAGGAGGGGAATGAGCAGTTCTTC.

V and J are TRBV5-1 and TRBJ2-3; 11 bases are a match to TRBD1. Germline CDR1 is SGHRS and CDR2 is YFSETQ. The CDR3 is 16 amino acids. The ends lost 3 bases at V and 3 bases at J; junction bases unmatched: 6. CDR3 nucleotides: TGCGCCAGCAGCTGGGGACAGGGGGAAGCGACAGATACGCAGTATTTT. This translates into CASSWGQGEATDTQYF.

The chain is built from TRBV29-1 and TRBJ1-2; 8 nucleotides agree with TRBD1. The CDR3 is 13 residues long. The V segment lost 7 bases and the J segment 4 bases; nucleotides outside the gene matches: 8. Germline V CDR1 and CDR2: SQVTM, ANQGSEA. CDR3: CSAGQGGIYGYTF. In DNA, the CDR3 is TGCAGCGCCGGACAGGGAGGGATCTATGGCTACACCTTC. The variable domain in full, with the rest retrieved from reference TRBV29-1 and TRBJ1-2, is SAVISQKPSRDICQRGTSLTIQCQVDSQVTMMFWYRQQPGQSLTLIATANQGSEATYESGFVIDKFPISRPNLTFSTLTVSNMSPEDSSIYLCSAGQGGIYGYTFGSGTRLTVV.

The genes are TRBV28 and TRBJ1-2, with TRBD1 matching 9 bases. CDR3 length: 13 amino acids. The V and J ends lost 10 bases and 6 bases, in that order; junction bases with no gene match: 9. Germline lookup yields CDR1 MDHEN and CDR2 SYDVKM. The CDR3, as DNA: TGTGCCACCCTTAGGGACAGGGTGGATGGCTACACCTTC. It specifies CATLRDRVDGYTF.

The J gene is TRBJ1-3, the V gene TRBV5-1, with D possibly being TRBD1 (6 bases). Germline V gene lookup returns CDR1 SGHRS and CDR2 YFSETQ. Trimming left V 0 bases short and J 2 bases short, with 12 bases between. The CDR3 spans 16 residues. The chain's CDR3 is CASSLAAGVAGNTIYF. CDR3 coding DNA: TGCGCCAGCAGCTTGGCCGCAGGGGTGGCTGGAAACACCATATATTTT.